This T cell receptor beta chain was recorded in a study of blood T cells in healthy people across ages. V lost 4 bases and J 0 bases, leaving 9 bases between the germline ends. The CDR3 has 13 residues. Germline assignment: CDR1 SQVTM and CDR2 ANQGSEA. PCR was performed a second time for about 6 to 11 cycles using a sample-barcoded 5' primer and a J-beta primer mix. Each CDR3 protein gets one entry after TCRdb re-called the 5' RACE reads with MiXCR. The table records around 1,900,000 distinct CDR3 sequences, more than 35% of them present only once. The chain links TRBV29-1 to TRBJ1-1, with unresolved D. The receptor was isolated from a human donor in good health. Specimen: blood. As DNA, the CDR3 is TGCAGCGTTGCCCCGCGACTGAACACTGAAGCTTTCTTT. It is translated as CSVAPRLNTEAFF.